The entry that follows covers one T cell receptor beta chain sequence. Germline V gene data show CDR1 as MNHEY and CDR2 as SMNVEV (reference sequence). The CDR3 has 14 residues. With 0 bases removed from V and 7 bases from J, the gap between germline ends came to 9 bases. The data were taken from a study of T cell changes during pregnancy in multiple sclerosis. TCRdb keeps only in-frame clones here, not all; method: immunoSEQ multiplex PCR. Of roughly 84,000 clones in the sample, 80% to 95% were seen once. The rearrangement links TRBV27 to TRBJ1-4; TRBD1 is a possible D gene (5 bases). The sequenced sample was peripheral blood, obtained in the third trimester of pregnancy. The receptor's source is a female donor in good health, enrolled as a control in a pregnancy study. The CDR3 DNA reads as TGTGCCAGCAGTTTATCAGGGGTGGGTGAAAAACTGTTTTTT. Its protein product is CASSLSGVGEKLFF.